This TCR beta chain derives from a study of shared clonotypes between healthy human individuals. Caucasian adults residing in Nashville, Tennessee made up all the donors. General observations from the study: The sharing of about 5% of naive CD4 clonotypes was seen across a few donors.

Several immunoSEQ 96-well plates shared each subset's DNA, each plate a replicate. The input for sorted-subset replicate PCRs was around 0.2 ug DNA, about 30,000 T cell genomes. The repertoire was sequenced with immunoSEQ multiplex PCR; TCRdb's copy has only in-frame clones and lacks some. Altogether fewer than 2.5 million clones are present, 80% to 95% being singletons, with the ten largest covering approximately 0.36%. Turning to this clone: Its specificity is unknown.

This clonotype was sampled from a man between 18 and 29 years old in good health. Some clones in this sample may be carry-over from other donors' samples. Sequencing was performed on naive CD4+ T cells from PBMCs. The sample's subset: CD45RA+ positively selected.

CDR3 nucleotide sequence: TGTGCCAGCAGCCCACCCTGGACGGGTCCAGAGACCCAGTACTTC. Translated: CASSPPWTGPETQYF. This sequence joins TRBV7-8 and TRBJ2-5; D is ambiguous. The CDR3 runs to 15 residues. CDR1 is SGHVS and CDR2 is FQNEAQ in the germline V gene. V was shortened by 5 bases and J by 4 bases, with 17 bases between the two germline ends.